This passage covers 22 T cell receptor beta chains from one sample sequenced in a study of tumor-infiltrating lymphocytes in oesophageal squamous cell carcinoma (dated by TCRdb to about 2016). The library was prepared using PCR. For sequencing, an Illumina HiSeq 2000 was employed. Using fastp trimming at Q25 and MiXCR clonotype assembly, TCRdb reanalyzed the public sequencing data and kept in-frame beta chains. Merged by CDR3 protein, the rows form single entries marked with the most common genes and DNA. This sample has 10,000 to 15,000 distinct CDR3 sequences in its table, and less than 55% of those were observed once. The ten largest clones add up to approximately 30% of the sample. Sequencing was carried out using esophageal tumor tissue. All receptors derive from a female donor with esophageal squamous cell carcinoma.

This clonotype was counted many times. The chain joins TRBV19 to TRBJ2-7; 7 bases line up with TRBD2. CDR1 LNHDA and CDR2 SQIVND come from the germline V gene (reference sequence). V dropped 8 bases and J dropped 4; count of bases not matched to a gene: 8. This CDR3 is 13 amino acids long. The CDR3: CASSLGRGYEQYF. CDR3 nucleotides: TGTGCCAGTTCCCTCGGGCGGGGGTACGAGCAGTACTTC.

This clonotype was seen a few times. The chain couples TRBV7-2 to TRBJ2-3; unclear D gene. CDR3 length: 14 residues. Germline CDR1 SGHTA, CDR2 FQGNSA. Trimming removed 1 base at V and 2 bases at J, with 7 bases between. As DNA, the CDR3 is TGTGCCAGCAGCTTAGTCGTTACCACAGATACGCAGTATTTT. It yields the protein CASSLVVTTDTQYF.

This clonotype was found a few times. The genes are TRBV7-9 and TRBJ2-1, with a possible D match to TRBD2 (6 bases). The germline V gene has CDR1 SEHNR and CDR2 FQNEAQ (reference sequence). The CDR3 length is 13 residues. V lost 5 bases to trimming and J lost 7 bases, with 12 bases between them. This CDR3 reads CASSQGGGNEQFF. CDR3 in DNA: TGTGCCAGCAGCCAGGGTGGGGGGAATGAGCAGTTCTTC.

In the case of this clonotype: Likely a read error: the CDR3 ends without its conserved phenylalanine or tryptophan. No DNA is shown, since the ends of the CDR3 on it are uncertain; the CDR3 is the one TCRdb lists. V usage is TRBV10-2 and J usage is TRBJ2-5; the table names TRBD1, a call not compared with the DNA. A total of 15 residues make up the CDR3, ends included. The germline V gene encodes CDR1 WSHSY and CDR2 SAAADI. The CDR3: CASRSQTQYGYTFGS.

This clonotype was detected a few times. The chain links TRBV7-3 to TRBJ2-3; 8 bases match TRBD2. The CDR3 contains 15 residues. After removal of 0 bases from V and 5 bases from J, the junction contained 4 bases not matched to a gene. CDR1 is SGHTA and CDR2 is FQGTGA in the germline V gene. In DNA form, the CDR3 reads TGTGCCAGCAGCTTAACAGCGGGAGAGATAGATACGCAGTATTTT. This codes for CASSLTAGEIDTQYF.

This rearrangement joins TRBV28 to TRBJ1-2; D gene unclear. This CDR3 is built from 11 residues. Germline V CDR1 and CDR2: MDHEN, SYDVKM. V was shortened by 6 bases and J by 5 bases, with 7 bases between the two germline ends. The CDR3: CASRVGYGYTF. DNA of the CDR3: TGTGCCAGCAGGGTTGGGTATGGCTACACCTTC.

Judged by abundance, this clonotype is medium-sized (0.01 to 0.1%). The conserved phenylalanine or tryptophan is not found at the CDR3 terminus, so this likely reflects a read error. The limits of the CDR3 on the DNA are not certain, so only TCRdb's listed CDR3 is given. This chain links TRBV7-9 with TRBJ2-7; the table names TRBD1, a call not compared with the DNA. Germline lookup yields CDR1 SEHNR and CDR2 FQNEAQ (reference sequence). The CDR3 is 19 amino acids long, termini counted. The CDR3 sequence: CASSNIITGDFNYGYTFGS.

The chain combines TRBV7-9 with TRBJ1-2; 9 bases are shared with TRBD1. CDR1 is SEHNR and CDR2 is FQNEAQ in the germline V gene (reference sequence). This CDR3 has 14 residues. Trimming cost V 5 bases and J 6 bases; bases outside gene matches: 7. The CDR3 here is CASSPRTGVDGYTF. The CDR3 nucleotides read TGTGCCAGCAGCCCCAGGACAGGGGTTGATGGCTACACCTTC.

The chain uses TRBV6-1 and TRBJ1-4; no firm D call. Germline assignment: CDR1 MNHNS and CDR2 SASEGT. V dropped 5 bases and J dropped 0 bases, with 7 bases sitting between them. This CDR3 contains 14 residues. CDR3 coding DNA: TGTGCCAGCAGTTGGCCAGCAACTAATGAAAAACTGTTTTTT. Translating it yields CASSWPATNEKLFF.

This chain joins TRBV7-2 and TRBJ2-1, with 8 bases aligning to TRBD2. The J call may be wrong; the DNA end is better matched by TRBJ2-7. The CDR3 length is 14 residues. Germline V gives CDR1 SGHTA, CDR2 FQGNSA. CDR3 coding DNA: TGTGCCAGCAGCTCTACTAGCGGCTCCTACGAGCAGTACTTC. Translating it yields CASSSTSGSYEQYF.

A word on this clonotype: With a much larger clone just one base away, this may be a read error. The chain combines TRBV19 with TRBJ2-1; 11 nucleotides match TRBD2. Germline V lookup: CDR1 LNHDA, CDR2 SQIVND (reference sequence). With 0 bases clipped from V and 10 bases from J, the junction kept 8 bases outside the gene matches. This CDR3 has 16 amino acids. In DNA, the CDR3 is TGTGCCAGTAGTATAGATCCTAGCGGGGGGCTCTACGAGCAGTTCTTC. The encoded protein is CASSIDPSGGLYEQFF. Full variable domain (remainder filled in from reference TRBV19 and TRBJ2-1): DGGITQSPKYLFRKEGQNVTLSCEQNLNHDAMYWYRQDPGQGLRLIYYSQIVNDFQKGDIAEGYSVSREKKESFPLTVTSAQKNPTAFYLCASSIDPSGGLYEQFFGPGTRLTVL.

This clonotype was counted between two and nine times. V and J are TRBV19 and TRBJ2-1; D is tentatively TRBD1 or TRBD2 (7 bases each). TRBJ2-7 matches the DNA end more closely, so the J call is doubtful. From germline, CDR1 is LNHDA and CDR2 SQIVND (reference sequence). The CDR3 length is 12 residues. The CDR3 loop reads CASSIRGGEQYF. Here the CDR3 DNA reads TGTGCCAGTAGTATCAGGGGGGGTGAGCAGTACTTC.

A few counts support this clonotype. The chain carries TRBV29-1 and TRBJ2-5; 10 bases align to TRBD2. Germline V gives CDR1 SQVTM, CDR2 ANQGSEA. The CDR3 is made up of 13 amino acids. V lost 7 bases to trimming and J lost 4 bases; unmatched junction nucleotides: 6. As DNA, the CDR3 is TGCAGCGGTAGCGGGGGGCCAGGAGAGACCCAGTACTTC. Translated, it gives CSGSGGPGETQYF.

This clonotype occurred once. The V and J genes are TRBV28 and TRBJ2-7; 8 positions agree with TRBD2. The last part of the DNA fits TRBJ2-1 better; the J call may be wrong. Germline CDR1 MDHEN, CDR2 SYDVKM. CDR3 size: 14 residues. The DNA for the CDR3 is TGTGCCAGCACGGGGGGGGGGGCTCGGAATGAGCAGTTCTTC. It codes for CASTGGGARNEQFF.

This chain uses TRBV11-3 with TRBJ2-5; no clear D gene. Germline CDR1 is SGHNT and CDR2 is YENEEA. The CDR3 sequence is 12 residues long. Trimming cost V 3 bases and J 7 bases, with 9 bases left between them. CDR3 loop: CASSFDGGTQYF. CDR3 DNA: TGTGCCAGCAGCTTCGACGGCGGGACCCAGTACTTC.

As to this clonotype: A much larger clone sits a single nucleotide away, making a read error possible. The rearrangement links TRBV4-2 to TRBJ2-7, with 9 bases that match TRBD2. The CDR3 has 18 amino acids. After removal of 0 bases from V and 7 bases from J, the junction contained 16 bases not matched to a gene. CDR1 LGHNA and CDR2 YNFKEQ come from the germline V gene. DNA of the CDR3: TGTGCCAGCAGCCAAGATCCCCTGAGGACTAGCGATTACAATGAGCAGTACTTC. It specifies CASSQDPLRTSDYNEQYF.

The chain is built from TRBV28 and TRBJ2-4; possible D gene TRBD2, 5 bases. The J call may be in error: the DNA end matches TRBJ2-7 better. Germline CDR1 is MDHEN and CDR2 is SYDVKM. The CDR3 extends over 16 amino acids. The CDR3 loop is CASSSYTRRSSYEQYF. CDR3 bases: TGTGCCAGCAGTTCATATACTAGAAGGTCGTCCTACGAGCAGTACTTC.

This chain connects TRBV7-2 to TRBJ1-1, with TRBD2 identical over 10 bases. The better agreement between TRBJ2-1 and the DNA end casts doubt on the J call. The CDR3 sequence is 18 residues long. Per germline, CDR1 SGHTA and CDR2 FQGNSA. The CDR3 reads CASSLSITSGAGYNEQFF. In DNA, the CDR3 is TGTGCCAGCAGCTTAAGCATTACTAGCGGGGCCGGATACAATGAGCAGTTCTTC.

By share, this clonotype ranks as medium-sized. CDR3 in amino acids: CASSRTSGGAFIDTQYF. Written as DNA, the CDR3 is TGTGCCAGCAGCCGGACTAGCGGGGGGGCTTTTATAGATACGCAGTATTTT. The J gene is TRBJ2-3, the V gene TRBV7-9; 15 bases map to TRBD2. Germline V CDR1 and CDR2: SEHNR, FQNEAQ (reference sequence). The CDR3 runs 17 residues. V shed 5 bases, J shed 5 bases, and the junction held 8 bases outside the gene matches.

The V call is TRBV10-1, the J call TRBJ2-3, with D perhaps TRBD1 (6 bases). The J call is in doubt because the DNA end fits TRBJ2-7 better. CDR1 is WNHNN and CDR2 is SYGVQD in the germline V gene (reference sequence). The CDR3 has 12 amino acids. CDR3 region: CASSVDSYEQYF. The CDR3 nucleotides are TGCGCCAGCAGTGTGGACAGCTACGAGCAGTACTTC.

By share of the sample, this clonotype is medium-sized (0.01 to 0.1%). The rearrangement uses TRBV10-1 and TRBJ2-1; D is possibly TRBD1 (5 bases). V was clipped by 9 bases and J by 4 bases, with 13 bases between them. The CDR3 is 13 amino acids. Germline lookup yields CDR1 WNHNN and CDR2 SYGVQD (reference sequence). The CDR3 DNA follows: TGCGCCAGTCAGCCGGACAAATACAATGAGCAGTTCTTC. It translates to CASQPDKYNEQFF.

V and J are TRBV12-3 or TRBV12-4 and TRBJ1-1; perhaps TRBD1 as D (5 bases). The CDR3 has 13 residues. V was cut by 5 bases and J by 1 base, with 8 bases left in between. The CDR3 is CASSKTGNTEAFF. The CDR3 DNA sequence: TGTGCCAGCAGTAAAACAGGGAACACTGAAGCTTTCTTT.